The 16 T cell receptor beta chains listed next were all sequenced from one sample in a study of blood T cell repertoires in COVID-19. Clones were read by immunoSEQ multiplex PCR, and TCRdb kept only the in-frame ones, dropping some. The data show 400,000 or so clones, with roughly 86% seen just once and about 2.1% held by the top ten. What was sequenced was PBMCs or T cells enriched from blood (not recorded which). The origin of the receptors is a man aged 35 to 55 in a cohort exposed to, infected with or recovered from COVID-19 (not recorded which).

The gene calls are TRBV5-5 and TRBJ1-1; TRBD1 agrees at 8 bases. V shed 4 bases, J shed 4 bases, and the junction held 12 bases outside the gene matches. Germline V gene lookup returns CDR1 SGHKS and CDR2 YYEKEE (reference sequence). CDR3 size: 16 residues. CDR3 amino acids: CASSAGTGSSLTEAFF. DNA for the CDR3: TGTGCCAGCAGCGCTGGGACAGGTTCAAGTCTCACTGAAGCTTTCTTT.

The chain combines TRBV11-1 with TRBJ2-1; TRBD2 aligns across 7 bases. Per the germline V gene, CDR1 is SGHAT and CDR2 is FQDESV (reference sequence). This CDR3 region has 16 residues. V lost 1 base, J lost 0 bases, and 3 bases stayed unmatched. In DNA form, the CDR3 reads TGTGCCAGCAGCTTAGAACCTAGCGGCTCCTACAATGAGCAGTTCTTC. Its protein is CASSLEPSGSYNEQFF.

The chain links TRBV5-5 to TRBJ1-4, with D possibly TRBD1 on 5 matching bases. The V and J ends lost 0 bases and 3 bases respectively, with 12 bases between them. The CDR3 extends over 16 amino acids. Germline CDR1 reads SGHKS; CDR2 reads YYEKEE (reference sequence). CDR3 DNA: TGTGCCAGCAGCTTGGTCGGGACTCTTCCTAATGAAAAACTGTTTTTT. Its translation is CASSLVGTLPNEKLFF.

The rearrangement joins TRBV4-1 to TRBJ1-4, with 9 bases that match TRBD1. V shed 2 bases, J shed 5 bases, and the junction held 3 bases outside the gene matches. Germline CDR1 and CDR2: MGHRA and YSYEKL. This CDR3 is 15 amino acids long. The CDR3 bases are TGCGCCAGCAGCCAAACAGGGGGCAGAAATGAAAAACTGTTTTTT. Amino acids: CASSQTGGRNEKLFF.

This chain connects TRBV6-5 to TRBJ1-2; 9 bases line up with TRBD1. Germline V gene sequence: CDR1 MNHEY, CDR2 SVGAGI. Germline trimming cut 4 bases from V and 8 bases from J; bases unmatched to any gene: 14. The CDR3 has 16 residues. The CDR3 region is CASSLALPDRGAGYTF. The DNA of the CDR3 is TGTGCCAGCAGTTTAGCTCTCCCGGACAGGGGCGCGGGCTACACCTTC.

The rearrangement joins TRBV11-2 to TRBJ2-7, with 8 bases identical to TRBD1. Germline V gives CDR1 SGHAT, CDR2 FQNNGV. This CDR3 comprises 15 residues. With V trimmed by 4 bases and J by 1 base, 6 bases remained unmatched. The chain's CDR3 is CASSSDRGRSYEQYF. As DNA, the CDR3 is TGTGCCAGCAGCTCCGACAGGGGAAGGTCCTACGAGCAGTACTTC.

The CDR3 bases are TGTGCCAGCAGCCAGGGCGGAAGTGGGATGAATCAGCCCCAGCATTTT. Its protein is CASSQGGSGMNQPQHF. This rearrangement joins TRBV7-2 to TRBJ1-5; weak D call: TRBD1 (5 bases). Germline assignment: CDR1 SGHTA and CDR2 FQGNSA. With 5 bases removed from V and 4 bases from J, the gap between germline ends came to 18 bases. This CDR3 is built from 16 residues.

The J gene is TRBJ2-7, the V gene TRBV19; TRBD2 matches 7 bases. From germline, CDR1 is LNHDA and CDR2 SQIVND (reference sequence). The CDR3 is 15 residues long. J was trimmed by 3 bases and V by 3 bases; bases with no gene match: 8. In nucleotides, the CDR3 is TGTGCCAGTAGTATCCCCCGGGGCGGGAGCTACGAGCAGTACTTC. This translates into CASSIPRGGSYEQYF. Full variable domain (missing parts from reference TRBV19 and TRBJ2-7): DGGITQSPKYLFRKEGQNVTLSCEQNLNHDAMYWYRQDPGQGLRLIYYSQIVNDFQKGDIAEGYSVSREKKESFPLTVTSAQKNPTAFYLCASSIPRGGSYEQYFGPGTRLTVT.

The chain combines TRBV7-8 with TRBJ2-1; 13 nucleotides agree with TRBD2. This CDR3 has 14 amino acids. The V gene's germline CDR1 is SGHVS and CDR2 FQNEAQ. V was clipped by 5 bases and J by 12 bases; unmatched bases: 7. The CDR3 sequence is CASSPGTSGVGQFF. The CDR3 DNA follows: TGTGCCAGCAGCCCAGGGACTAGCGGGGTGGGGCAGTTCTTC.

This chain connects TRBV2 to TRBJ2-5; possible D gene TRBD1, 5 bases. Trimming stripped 7 bases from V and 4 bases from J, with 19 bases between. The CDR3 is 15 amino acids. Germline CDR1 reads SNHLY; CDR2 reads FYNNEI. CDR3 region: CASISLKGIGETQYF. The CDR3 DNA is TGTGCCAGCATCTCTTTAAAGGGGATAGGAGAGACCCAGTACTTC.

This clone was detected once. The gene calls are TRBV20-1 and TRBJ1-2, with a tentative D call TRBD1 (6 bases). This CDR3 has 11 amino acids. CDR1 and CDR2 from the germline V gene are DFQATT and SNEGSKA (reference sequence). CDR3 sequence (DNA): TGCAGGGGGGCGCTGGAGAGTGGCTACACCTTC. Protein product: CRGALESGYTF.

J is TRBJ2-7 and V is TRBV3-1 (or the pseudogene TRBV3-2), with a weak D call TRBD1 (5 bases). The germline CDR1 and CDR2 sequences are LGHDT and YNNKEL (reference sequence). The length of the CDR3 is 16 residues. Deletions cut 1 base from V and 1 base from J, with 14 bases between. The CDR3 DNA reads TGTGCCAGCAGCCAAGGAAGGGTTCCAGGGTCCTACGAGCAGTACTTC. Protein product: CASSQGRVPGSYEQYF.

The chain carries TRBV10-3 and TRBJ2-1; 12 nucleotides agree with TRBD2. Looked up from germline, CDR1 is ENHRY and CDR2 is SYGVKD. CDR3 length: 21 amino acids. Trimming cost V 0 bases and J 6 bases; bases outside gene matches: 18. Here the CDR3 reads CAISESFGLAGGPAHGNEQFF. The CDR3 DNA reads as TGTGCCATCAGTGAGTCATTCGGGCTAGCGGGAGGGCCAGCTCACGGCAATGAGCAGTTCTTC.

This clone is a singleton in its sample. This chain joins TRBV27 and TRBJ2-1; D gene ambiguous. CDR1 is MNHEY and CDR2 is SMNVEV in the germline V gene (reference sequence). This CDR3 contains 13 residues. V lost 6 bases, J lost 0 bases, and 6 bases lay in between. The chain's CDR3 is CASSLSSYNEQFF. CDR3 in DNA: TGTGCCAGCAGCCTTAGCTCCTACAATGAGCAGTTCTTC.

The rearrangement links TRBV3-1 (or the pseudogene TRBV3-2) to TRBJ2-7; no reliable D call. Trimming took 4 bases from V and 3 from J, leaving 4 bases between them. Germline CDR1 reads LGHDT; CDR2 reads YNNKEL (reference sequence). The CDR3 sequence is 11 residues long. The CDR3 loop reads CASSRRYEQYF. In DNA, the CDR3 is TGTGCCAGCAGCCGTCGCTACGAGCAGTACTTC.

The gene calls are TRBV7-2 and TRBJ1-5, with 10 bases fitting TRBD1. Germline loops: CDR1 SGHTA, CDR2 FQGNSA. The CDR3 length is 16 residues. Trimming removed 1 base from V and 3 bases from J; junction bases left unmatched: 3. CDR3 nucleotides: TGTGCCAGCAGCTTAGAGACAGGGGGCAACAATCAGCCCCAGCATTTT. Its translation: CASSLETGGNNQPQHF.